The 18 T cell receptor beta chains listed next were all sequenced from one sample in a study of shared clonotypes between healthy human individuals. The table came from immunoSEQ multiplex PCR; TCRdb's copy has only in-frame clones and leaves some out. This sample yields around 2,000,000 clones, of which 95% are seen a single time; 0.1% to 0.15% belongs to the top ten. Sequenced input: naive CD4+ T cells sorted from blood. Specified subset: CD45RA+ positively selected. All receptors derive from a man between 18 and 35 years old in good health.

The chain joins TRBV5-1 to TRBJ2-7; D may be TRBD2 (7 bases). Germline CDR1 is SGHRS and CDR2 is YFSETQ. The V and J ends lost 4 bases and 6 bases respectively, with 20 bases between them. This CDR3 region has 15 residues. CDR3: CASSPRAGAIGEQYF. CDR3 nucleotides: TGCGCCAGCAGCCCACGGGCGGGGGCAATCGGCGAGCAGTACTTC.

This clone has just one count. The chain links TRBV6-6 to TRBJ2-5; unclear D gene. Trimming took off 2 bases at V and 7 bases at J, with 8 bases between the two ends. CDR3 length equals 12 residues. Germline CDR1 MNHNY, CDR2 SVGAGI (reference sequence). As DNA, the CDR3 is TGTGCCAGCAGTTACGGCCAGACGACCCAGTACTTC. This encodes CASSYGQTTQYF.

The J gene is TRBJ2-5, the V gene TRBV5-1; D is ambiguous. This CDR3 comprises 16 residues. V dropped 0 bases and J dropped 5 bases, with 17 bases sitting between them. Germline V lookup: CDR1 SGHRS, CDR2 YFSETQ. The CDR3 sequence: CASSLDRAEFRETQYF. The CDR3 DNA reads as TGCGCCAGCAGCTTGGATAGGGCTGAGTTTAGGGAGACCCAGTACTTC.

A remark on this clone: Distinct nucleotide sequences in the sample also encode this CDR3. The V call is TRBV27, the J call TRBJ2-5; D perhaps matches TRBD1 (5 bases). The CDR3 is 13 residues long. Trimming cost V 2 bases and J 4 bases, with 8 bases left between them. In germline, CDR1 is MNHEY, CDR2 SMNVEV (reference sequence). The CDR3 DNA sequence: TGTGCCAGCAGTTTAAGGGGCTCAGAGACCCAGTACTTC. Translated: CASSLRGSETQYF.

The chain combines TRBV2 with TRBJ1-1, with 8 bases matching TRBD1. The CDR3 has 14 amino acids. The germline V gene has CDR1 SNHLY and CDR2 FYNNEI. J was trimmed by 1 base and V by 7 bases; bases with no gene match: 5. CDR3 coding DNA: TGTGCCAGCACTAGGACAGGGCCGAACACTGAAGCTTTCTTT. It encodes CASTRTGPNTEAFF.

J is TRBJ2-1 and V is TRBV9, with TRBD2 matching 7 bases. Germline assignment: CDR1 SGDLS and CDR2 YYNGEE. The CDR3 consists of 16 residues. V dropped 3 bases and J dropped 5; count of bases not matched to a gene: 11. This CDR3 reads CASSAPGPGGNNEQFF. CDR3 bases: TGTGCCAGCAGCGCACCCGGGCCGGGGGGAAACAATGAGCAGTTCTTC.

V usage is TRBV18 and J usage is TRBJ1-2, with TRBD1 as a possible D gene (5 bases). The CDR3 sequence is 17 residues long. V was trimmed by 2 bases and J by 0 bases, leaving 16 bases between them. Looked up from germline, CDR1 is KGHSH and CDR2 is LQKENI. CDR3 in DNA: TGTGCCAGCTCACCAGGGGCGACGGGCGTCGCTAACTATGGCTACACCTTC. The encoded protein is CASSPGATGVANYGYTF.

The chain has TRBV2 and TRBJ2-3; tentatively, D is TRBD2 (5 bases). CDR1 is SNHLY, CDR2 FYNNEI, per germline. V was clipped by 5 bases and J by 5 bases, with 5 bases between them. The CDR3 extends over 11 amino acids. The CDR3, as DNA: TGTGCCAGCAGTCGGGAAGATACGCAGTATTTT. Residues: CASSREDTQYF. The full variable domain, rest sourced from reference TRBV2 and TRBJ2-3, is EPEVTQTPSHQVTQMGQEVILRCVPISNHLYFYWYRQILGQKVEFLVSFYNNEISEKSEIFDDQFSVERPDGSNFTLKIRSTKLEDSAMYFCASSREDTQYFGPGTRLTVL.

J is TRBJ2-3 and V is TRBV30, with D perhaps matching TRBD1 (7 bases). Trimming took off 2 bases at V and 3 bases at J, with 15 bases between the two ends. CDR1 and CDR2 from the germline V gene are GTSNPN and SVGIG (reference sequence). The CDR3 consists of 15 residues. CDR3 DNA: TGTGCCTGGAGTTCAGGGGGGAGTACTACAGATACGCAGTATTTT. It is translated as CAWSSGGSTTDTQYF.

The CDR3 spells CASSLGAWDRNEQFF. Here the CDR3 DNA reads TGCGCCAGCAGCTTGGGAGCTTGGGACCGCAATGAGCAGTTCTTC. The V gene is TRBV5-1, the J gene TRBJ2-1, with D possibly being TRBD1 or TRBD2 (5 bases each). Germline values: CDR1 SGHRS, CDR2 YFSETQ. The CDR3 has 15 residues. Trimming removed 0 bases from V and 6 bases from J, with 13 bases in between.

This chain connects TRBV5-1 to TRBJ1-6, with unresolved D. The CDR3 runs 17 residues. Germline V gene lookup returns CDR1 SGHRS and CDR2 YFSETQ. The V gene lost 0 bases and the J gene lost 0 bases, with 10 bases spanning the gap. Written as DNA, the CDR3 is TGCGCCAGCAGCTTGGGAGTTCCGGGCTCCTATAATTCACCCCTCCACTTT. Amino acids: CASSLGVPGSYNSPLHF.

On this clone: Relative to the germline gene, one junction end is altered; a read error may explain this. The V call is TRBV28, the J call TRBJ2-7, with 10 bases aligning to TRBD1. The CDR3 has 15 amino acids. Germline V gene sequence: CDR1 MDHEN, CDR2 SYDVKM. The CDR3 sequence: CVSASSGTGAREQYF. In nucleotides, the CDR3 is TGTGTCAGCGCCTCCTCCGGGACAGGGGCGCGGGAGCAGTACTTC.

The gene calls are TRBV4-3 and TRBJ2-2; 10 nucleotides agree with TRBD1. The CDR3 is 16 amino acids. V trimming: 0 bases; J trimming: 7 bases; junction bases outside the gene matches: 5. Germline V gene sequence: CDR1 LGHNA, CDR2 YSLEER. DNA for the CDR3: TGCGCCAGCAGCCAAGACCCCGGGACAGGGGTCGGGGAGCTGTTTTTT. Translated: CASSQDPGTGVGELFF.

Regarding this clone: This could be a read error, since a much larger clone is one nucleotide away. V gene TRBV7-3 combines with J gene TRBJ1-2, with TRBD1 matching 10 bases. CDR3 size: 14 residues. Germline trimming cut 5 bases from V and 2 bases from J; bases unmatched to any gene: 2. Germline CDR1 SGHTA, CDR2 FQGTGA. The CDR3 DNA follows: TGTGCCAGCAGCCCGGGACAGGGGAACTATGGCTACACCTTC. Its translation: CASSPGQGNYGYTF.

This clone was picked up one time. J is TRBJ2-3 and V is TRBV18, with TRBD2 matching 10 bases. Germline values: CDR1 KGHSH, CDR2 LQKENI. The J segment lost 3 bases and the V segment lost 2 bases, leaving 8 bases of the junction unmatched. CDR3 length: 17 amino acids. For the CDR3, the DNA is TGTGCCAGCTCACCATTGGCTAGCGGGAGTAGTACAGATACGCAGTATTTT. Translated, it gives CASSPLASGSSTDTQYF.

V usage is TRBV7-8 and J usage is TRBJ2-7, with 9 bases lining up with TRBD1. The CDR3 is 14 residues long. Germline values: CDR1 SGHVS, CDR2 FQNEAQ. V shed 4 bases and J 4 bases; nucleotides not matched to a gene: 5. The chain's CDR3 is CASSWTGTGYEQYF. The CDR3 region has the DNA TGTGCCAGCAGCTGGACCGGGACAGGGTACGAGCAGTACTTC.

The V and J genes are TRBV19 and TRBJ1-1, with 10 bases lining up with TRBD1. V shed 3 bases and J 5 bases; nucleotides not matched to a gene: 9. This CDR3 has 16 amino acids. CDR1 LNHDA and CDR2 SQIVND come from the germline V gene (reference sequence). CDR3 DNA sequence: TGTGCCAGTAGTATCCGGAGCGACAGGGGGCGGACTGAAGCTTTCTTT. Protein: CASSIRSDRGRTEAFF.

The rearrangement joins TRBV5-1 to TRBJ1-2, with D unclear. The CDR3 has 12 residues. The V gene lost 2 bases and the J gene lost 5 bases, with 7 bases spanning the gap. Germline CDR1 is SGHRS and CDR2 is YFSETQ. CDR3 sequence (DNA): TGCGCCAGCAGCTTTGCGGGGTATGGCTACACCTTC. Protein product: CASSFAGYGYTF.